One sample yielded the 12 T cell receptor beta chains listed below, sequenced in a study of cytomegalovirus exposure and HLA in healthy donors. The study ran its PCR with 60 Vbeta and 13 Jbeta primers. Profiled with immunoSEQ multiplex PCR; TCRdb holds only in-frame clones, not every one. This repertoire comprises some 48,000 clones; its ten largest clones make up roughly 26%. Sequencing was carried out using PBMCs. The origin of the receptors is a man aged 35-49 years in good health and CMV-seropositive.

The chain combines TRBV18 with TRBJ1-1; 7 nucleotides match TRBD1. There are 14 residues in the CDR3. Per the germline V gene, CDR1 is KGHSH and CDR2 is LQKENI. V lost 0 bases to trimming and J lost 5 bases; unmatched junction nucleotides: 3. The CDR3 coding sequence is TGTGCCAGCTCACCACCGGTCAGGGGGACTGAAGCTTTCTTT. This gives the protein CASSPPVRGTEAFF.

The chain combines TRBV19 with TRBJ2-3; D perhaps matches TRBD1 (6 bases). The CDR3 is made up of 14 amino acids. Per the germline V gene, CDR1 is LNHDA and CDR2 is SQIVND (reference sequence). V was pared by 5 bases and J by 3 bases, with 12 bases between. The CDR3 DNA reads TGTGCCAGTAGTCGGGACACCTGGACAGATACGCAGTATTTT. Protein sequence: CASSRDTWTDTQYF.

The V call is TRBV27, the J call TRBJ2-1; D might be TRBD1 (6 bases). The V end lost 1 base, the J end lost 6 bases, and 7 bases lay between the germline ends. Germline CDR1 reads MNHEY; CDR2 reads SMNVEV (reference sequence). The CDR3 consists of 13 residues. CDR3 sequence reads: CASSLLGGNEQFF. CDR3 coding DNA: TGTGCCAGCAGTTTATTAGGGGGCAATGAGCAGTTCTTC.

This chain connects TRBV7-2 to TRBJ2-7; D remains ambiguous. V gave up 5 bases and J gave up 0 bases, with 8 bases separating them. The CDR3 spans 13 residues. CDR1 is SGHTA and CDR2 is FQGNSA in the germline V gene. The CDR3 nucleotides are TGTGCCAGCAGCCTGACATACTCCTACGAGCAGTACTTC. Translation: CASSLTYSYEQYF.

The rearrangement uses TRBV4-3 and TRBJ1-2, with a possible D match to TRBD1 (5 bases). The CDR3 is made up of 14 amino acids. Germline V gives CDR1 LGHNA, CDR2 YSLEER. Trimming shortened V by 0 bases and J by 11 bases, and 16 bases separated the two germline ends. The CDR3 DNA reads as TGCGCCAGCAGCCAAGATGGCGGGGAGTGGGGGTACACCTTC. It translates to CASSQDGGEWGYTF.

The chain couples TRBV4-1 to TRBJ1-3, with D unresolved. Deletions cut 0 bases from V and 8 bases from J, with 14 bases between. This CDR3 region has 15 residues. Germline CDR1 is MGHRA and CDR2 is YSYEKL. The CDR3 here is CASSQDGQAGYTIYF. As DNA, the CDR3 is TGCGCCAGCAGCCAAGATGGGCAGGCGGGGTACACCATATATTTT.

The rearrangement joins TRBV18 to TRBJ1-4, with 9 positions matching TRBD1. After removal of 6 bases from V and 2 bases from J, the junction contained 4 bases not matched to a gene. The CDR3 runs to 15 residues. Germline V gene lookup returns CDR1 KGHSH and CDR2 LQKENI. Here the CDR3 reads CASSRGTGTNEKLFF. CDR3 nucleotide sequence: TGTGCCAGCTCGCGGGGGACAGGGACTAATGAAAAACTGTTTTTT.

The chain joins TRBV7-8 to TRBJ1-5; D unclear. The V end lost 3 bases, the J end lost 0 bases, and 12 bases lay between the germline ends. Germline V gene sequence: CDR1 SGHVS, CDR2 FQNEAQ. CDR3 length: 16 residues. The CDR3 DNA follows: TGTGCCAGCAGCTTTGCGGGATTTTATAGCAATCAGCCCCAGCATTTT. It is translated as CASSFAGFYSNQPQHF.

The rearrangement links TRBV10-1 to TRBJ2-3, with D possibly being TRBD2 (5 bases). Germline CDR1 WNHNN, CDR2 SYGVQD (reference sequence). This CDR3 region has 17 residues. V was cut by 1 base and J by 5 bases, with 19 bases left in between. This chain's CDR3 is CASSEYETTNFQDTQYF. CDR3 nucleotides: TGCGCCAGCAGTGAGTACGAGACTACGAACTTTCAAGATACGCAGTATTTT.

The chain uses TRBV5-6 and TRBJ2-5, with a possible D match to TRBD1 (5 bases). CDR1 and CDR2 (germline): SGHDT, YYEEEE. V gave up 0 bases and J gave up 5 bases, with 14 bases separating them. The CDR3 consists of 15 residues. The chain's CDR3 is CASSLARQGRETQYF. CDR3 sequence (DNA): TGTGCCAGCAGCTTGGCCAGGCAGGGTAGGGAGACCCAGTACTTC.

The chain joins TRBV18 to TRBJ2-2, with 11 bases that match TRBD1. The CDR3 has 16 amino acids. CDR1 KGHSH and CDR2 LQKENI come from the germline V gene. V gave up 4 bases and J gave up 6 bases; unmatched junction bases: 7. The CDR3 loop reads CASSLRTGGRAGELFF. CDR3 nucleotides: TGTGCCAGCTCACTAAGGACAGGGGGCAGAGCCGGGGAGCTGTTTTTT.

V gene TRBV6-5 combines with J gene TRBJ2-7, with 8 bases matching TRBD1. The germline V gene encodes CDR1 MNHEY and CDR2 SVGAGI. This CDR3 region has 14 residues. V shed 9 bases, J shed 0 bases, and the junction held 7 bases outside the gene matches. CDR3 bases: TGTGCCAGGTCTCAGGGGGCAACCTCCTACGAGCAGTACTTC. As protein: CARSQGATSYEQYF.